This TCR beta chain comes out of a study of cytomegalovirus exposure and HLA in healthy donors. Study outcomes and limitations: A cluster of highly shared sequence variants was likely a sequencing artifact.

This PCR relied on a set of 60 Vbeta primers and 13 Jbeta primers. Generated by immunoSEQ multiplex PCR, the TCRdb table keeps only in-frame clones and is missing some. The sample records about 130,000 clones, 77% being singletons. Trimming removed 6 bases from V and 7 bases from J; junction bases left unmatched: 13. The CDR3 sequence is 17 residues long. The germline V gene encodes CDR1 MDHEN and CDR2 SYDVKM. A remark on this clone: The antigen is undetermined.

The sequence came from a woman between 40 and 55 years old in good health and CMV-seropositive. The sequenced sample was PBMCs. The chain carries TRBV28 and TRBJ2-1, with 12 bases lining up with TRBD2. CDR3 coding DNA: TGTGCCAGCAGCCGTAGACTAGCGGGAGTGGGGCGGAATGAGCAGTTCTTC. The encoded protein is CASSRRLAGVGRNEQFF.